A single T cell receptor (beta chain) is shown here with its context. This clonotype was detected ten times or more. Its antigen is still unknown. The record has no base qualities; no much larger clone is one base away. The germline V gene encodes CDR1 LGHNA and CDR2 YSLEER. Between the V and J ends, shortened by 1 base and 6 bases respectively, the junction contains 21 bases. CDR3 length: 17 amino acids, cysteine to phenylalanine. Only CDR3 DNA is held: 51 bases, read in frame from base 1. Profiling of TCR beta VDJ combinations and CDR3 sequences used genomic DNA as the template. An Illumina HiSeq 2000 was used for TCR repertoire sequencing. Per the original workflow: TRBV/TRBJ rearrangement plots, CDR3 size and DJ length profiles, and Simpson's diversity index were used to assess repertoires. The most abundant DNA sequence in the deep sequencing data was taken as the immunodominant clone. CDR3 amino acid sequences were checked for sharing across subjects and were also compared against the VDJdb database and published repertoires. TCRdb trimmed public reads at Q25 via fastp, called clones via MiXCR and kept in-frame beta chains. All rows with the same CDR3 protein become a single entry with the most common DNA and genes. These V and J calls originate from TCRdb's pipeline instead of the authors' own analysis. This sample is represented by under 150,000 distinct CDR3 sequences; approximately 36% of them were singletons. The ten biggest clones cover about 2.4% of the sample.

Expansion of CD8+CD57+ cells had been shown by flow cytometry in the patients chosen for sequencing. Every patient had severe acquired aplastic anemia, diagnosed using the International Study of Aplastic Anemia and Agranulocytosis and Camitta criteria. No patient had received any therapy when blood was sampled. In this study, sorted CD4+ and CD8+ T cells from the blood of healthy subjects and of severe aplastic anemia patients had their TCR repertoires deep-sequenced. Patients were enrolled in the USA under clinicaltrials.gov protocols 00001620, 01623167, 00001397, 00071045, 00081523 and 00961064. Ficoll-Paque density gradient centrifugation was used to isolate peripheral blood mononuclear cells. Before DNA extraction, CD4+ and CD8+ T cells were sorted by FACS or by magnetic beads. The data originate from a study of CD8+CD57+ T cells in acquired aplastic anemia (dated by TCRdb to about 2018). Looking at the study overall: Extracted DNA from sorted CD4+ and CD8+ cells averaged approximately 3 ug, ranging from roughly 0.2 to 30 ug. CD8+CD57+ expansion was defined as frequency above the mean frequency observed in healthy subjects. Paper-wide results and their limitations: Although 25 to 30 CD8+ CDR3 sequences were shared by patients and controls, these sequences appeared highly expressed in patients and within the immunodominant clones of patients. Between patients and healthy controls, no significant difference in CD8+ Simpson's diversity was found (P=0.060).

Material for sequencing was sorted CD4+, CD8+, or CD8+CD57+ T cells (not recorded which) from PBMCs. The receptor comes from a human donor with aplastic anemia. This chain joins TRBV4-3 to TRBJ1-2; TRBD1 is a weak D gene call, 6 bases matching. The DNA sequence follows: TGCGCCAGCAGCCAAGGGGGTAAGGGACATACCGTCGATGGCTACACCTTC. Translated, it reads CASSQGGKGHTVDGYTF.